This T cell receptor beta chain is drawn from a study of vaccination effects on CD4 cells after COVID-19 (dated by TCRdb to about 2022). For the wider study: In the ViraFEST assay, PBMC were stimulated with viral peptide pools, and antigen-specific CD4+ T cell clonotypes were then identified by expansion using TCR sequencing. SARS-CoV-2 spike-specific CD4+ TCR repertoires from before and after mRNA vaccination were compared in COVID-19 convalescent patients and in infection-naive vaccine recipients. The Oncomine TCR Beta short-read assay on an Illumina iSeq 100 was used to sequence cultures from other donors in the study. After vaccination, three convalescent patients were sampled both early (day +14) and late (day +241, +227, +161 respectively). Each well held roughly 2.2 million PBMC cultured in IMDM containing approximately 5% human AB serum, 8.5 to 10 IU/ml IL-2 and gentamicin, along with about 9.5 ug/ml peptides. Across the study, the median time from the second dose to post-vaccine sampling was 72 days (range 14 to 241). A total of 10 COVID-19 convalescent patients and a handful of SARS-CoV-2-naive healthy vaccine recipients were included in the full study.

A note on this clone: What antigen it recognizes has not been identified. No much larger clone is present one base from it, and per-base qualities are unavailable.

Library generation was performed with the immunoSEQ multiplex PCR assay. DNA from the cultured and isolated CD4+ T cells underwent TCR beta CDR3 sequencing. Turning to the authors' computational methods: Non-productive TCR sequences were removed and reads were trimmed to the CDR3 region, keeping CDR3s of at least 7 amino acids. Antigen-specific clonotypes were identified with the MANAFEST web app by comparing expansion in peptide wells against reference cultures. To be called positive, a clone needed expansion at FDR<0.05 compared with the reference and with all other wells, an odds ratio greater than 5, and a frequency greater than 0.1% in two replicate wells. A clonotype was called cross-reactive if it was significantly expanded both in SARS-CoV-2 spike wells and in at least one common cold coronavirus spike condition. CDR3 similarity was assessed by Levenshtein distance with the stringdist R package, and unrooted trees were built with ape in R 3.6.1. The table was pulled from immuneACCESS by TCRdb, which kept in-frame rearrangements only. Such tables lose some clones; where checked, under half of the loss comes from unresolved V genes, and the rest has no known cause. The DNA was the basis for D and trimming; V, J and clone size are from that table. This sample gives around 44,000 clones in total; 76% of them show up just once. The top ten constitute 3% to 4% of the sample.

Results the study describes overall, beyond this receptor: In convalescent patients, the post-vaccine spike-reactive repertoire consisted mainly of new vaccine-induced clones, largely distinct from infection-induced clones. Clones induced by infection and clones induced by vaccination both contracted markedly at late timepoints after vaccination, which fits with T cell responses waning over time. The study was limited by a small number of convalescent patients, and early post-infection timepoints were lacking.

After about 10 days of culture, CD4+ T cells were isolated with the EasySep CD4+ T cell isolation kit. Convalescent patients had PCR-confirmed SARS-CoV-2 infection between March and December 2020, before Alpha, Beta and Delta variants emerged in the United States. Each participant got two doses of an mRNA SARS-CoV-2 vaccine, either BNT162b2 or mRNA-1273. On days 3 and 7, half of the culture medium was replaced with fresh IL-2-containing medium. Unless otherwise noted, each peptide stimulation condition was cultured in triplicate wells. PBMC were separated from whole blood using Ficoll-Paque Plus gradient centrifugation and were then either cryopreserved at -140C or used fresh. The QIAamp micro DNA kit was used to extract genomic DNA from the cultured CD4+ T cells. The V and J ends are trimmed by 4 bases and 0 bases, leaving 13 bases between them. The germline V gene (reference sequence) supplies CDR1 SGHAT and CDR2 FQDESV. From its cysteine to its phenylalanine, the CDR3 spans 16 amino acids. Left in the record is the CDR3 DNA by itself, 48 bases read in frame from the first base.

The material sequenced was CD4+ T cells from PBMCs cultured without peptide, taken after COVID-19 vaccination. This sequence originates from a human donor who had a prior SARS-CoV-2 infection. Recombination joined TRBV11-1 with TRBJ2-1; perhaps TRBD1 is the D gene, with 6 bases matching. The DNA reads TGTGCCAGCAGCTCCAGGGGCGCCCGCTCCTACAATGAGCAGTTCTTC. This encodes CASSSRGARSYNEQFF. Here the CDR3 is joined to the reference TRBV11-1 and TRBJ2-1 genes, and the full variable domain is: EAEVAQSPRYKITEKSQAVAFWCDPISGHATLYWYRQILGQGPELLVQFQDESVVDDSQLPKDRFSAERLKGVDSTLKIQPAELGDSAMYLCASSSRGARSYNEQFFGPGTRLTVL.